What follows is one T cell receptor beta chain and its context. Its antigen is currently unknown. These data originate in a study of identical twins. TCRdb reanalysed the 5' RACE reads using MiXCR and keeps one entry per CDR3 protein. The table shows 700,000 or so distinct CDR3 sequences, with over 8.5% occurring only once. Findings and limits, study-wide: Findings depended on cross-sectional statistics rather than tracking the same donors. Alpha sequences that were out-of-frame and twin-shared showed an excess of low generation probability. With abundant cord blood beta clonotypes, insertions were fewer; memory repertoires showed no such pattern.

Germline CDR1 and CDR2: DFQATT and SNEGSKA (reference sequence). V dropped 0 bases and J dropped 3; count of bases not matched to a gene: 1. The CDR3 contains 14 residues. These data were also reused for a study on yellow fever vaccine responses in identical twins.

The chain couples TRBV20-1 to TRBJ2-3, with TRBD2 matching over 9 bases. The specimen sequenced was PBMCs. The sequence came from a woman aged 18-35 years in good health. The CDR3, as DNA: TGCAGTGCTAGAGAGGCGGGGGGGACAGATACGCAGTATTTT. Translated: CSAREAGGTDTQYF.